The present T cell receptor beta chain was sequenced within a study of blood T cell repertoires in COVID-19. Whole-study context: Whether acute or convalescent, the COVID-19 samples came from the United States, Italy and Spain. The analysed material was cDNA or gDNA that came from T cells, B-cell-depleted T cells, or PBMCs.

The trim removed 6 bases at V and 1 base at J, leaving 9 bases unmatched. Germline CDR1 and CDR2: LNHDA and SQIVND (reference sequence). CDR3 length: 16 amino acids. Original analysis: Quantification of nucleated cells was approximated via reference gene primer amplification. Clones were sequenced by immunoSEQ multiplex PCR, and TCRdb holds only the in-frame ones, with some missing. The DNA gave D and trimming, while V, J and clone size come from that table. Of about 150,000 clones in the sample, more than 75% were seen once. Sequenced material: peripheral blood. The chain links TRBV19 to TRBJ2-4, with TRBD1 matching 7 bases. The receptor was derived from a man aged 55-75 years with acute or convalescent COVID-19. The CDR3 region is CASRDSLQGAKNIQYF. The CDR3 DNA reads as TGTGCCAGTAGGGATTCCCTACAGGGGGCCAAAAACATTCAGTACTTC. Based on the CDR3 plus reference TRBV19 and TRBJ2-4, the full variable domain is DGGITQSPKYLFRKEGQNVTLSCEQNLNHDAMYWYRQDPGQGLRLIYYSQIVNDFQKGDIAEGYSVSREKKESFPLTVTSAQKNPTAFYLCASRDSLQGAKNIQYFGAGTRLSVL.